The text below deals with one T cell receptor beta chain. The record originates from a study of blood T cell repertoires in COVID-19. Data came from immunoSEQ multiplex PCR; TCRdb stores just in-frame clones and leaves some out. The data hold roughly 200,000 clones, with roughly 91% observed a single time. The germline gives CDR1 SGDLS, CDR2 YYNGEE. The CDR3 runs 13 residues. V lost 0 bases and J lost 6, with 6 bases in between. This clonotype was sampled from a woman in her 30s with acute COVID-19. Material: PBMCs or T cells enriched from blood (not recorded which). V and J are TRBV9 and TRBJ1-4; a weak D match, TRBD1 (5 bases). The CDR3 DNA reads as TGTGCCAGCAGCGTAGGACAGTATGAAAAACTGTTTTTT. Translating it yields CASSVGQYEKLFF.